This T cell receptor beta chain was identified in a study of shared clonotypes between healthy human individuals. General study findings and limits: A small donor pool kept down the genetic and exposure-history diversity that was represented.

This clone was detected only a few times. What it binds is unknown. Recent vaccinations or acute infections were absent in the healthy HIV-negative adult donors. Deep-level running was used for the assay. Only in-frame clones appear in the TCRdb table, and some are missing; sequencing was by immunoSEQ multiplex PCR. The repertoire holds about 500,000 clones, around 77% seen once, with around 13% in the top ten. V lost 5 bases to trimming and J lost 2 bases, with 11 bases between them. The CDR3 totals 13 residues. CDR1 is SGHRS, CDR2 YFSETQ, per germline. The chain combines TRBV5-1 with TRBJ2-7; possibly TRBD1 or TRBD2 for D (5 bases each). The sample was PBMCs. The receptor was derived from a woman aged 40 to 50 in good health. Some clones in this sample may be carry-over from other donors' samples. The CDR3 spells CASRGDPTYEQYF. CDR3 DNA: TGCGCCAGCAGAGGGGACCCTACCTACGAGCAGTACTTC. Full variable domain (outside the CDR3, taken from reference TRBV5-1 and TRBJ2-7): KAGVTQTPRYLIKTRGQQVTLSCSPISGHRSVSWYQQTPGQGLQFLFEYFSETQRNKGNFPGRFSGRQFSNSRSEMNVSTLELGDSALYLCASRGDPTYEQYFGPGTRLTVT.